Listed below are T cell receptor beta chains from one sample, sequenced in a study of CD8 T cells in ankylosing spondylitis. In TCRdb, the 5' RACE reads were re-called with MiXCR into one record per CDR3 protein. The top ten clones hold approximately 0.61% of a sample with more than 200,000 distinct CDR3 sequences, 24% of them seen once. Sequences were obtained from blood, either unsorted or a sorted T cell fraction (not recorded which). The receptors derive from a male donor with ankylosing spondylitis or in good health (not recorded which). Both conserved end residues are part of each CDR3. The order of the fields is clone size, J gene, CDR3 length, V gene, CDR3 protein. Only part of the rows carry a size: once, few, many, or a class if the clone is expanded.

many,TRBJ2-2,13,TRBV10-3,CAISGARTGELFF
once,TRBJ2-4,13,TRBV15,CATQWTGGNIQYF
NA,TRBJ2-7,14,TRBV27,CASSSADWRLEQYF
few,TRBJ2-4,14,TRBV20-1,CSARSTGLLDIQYF
NA,TRBJ1-2,12,TRBV20-1,CSADRSNYGYTF
many,TRBJ2-3,14,TRBV7-3,CASSRQGRTDTQYF
many,TRBJ2-5,13,TRBV20-1,CSGGGGRQETQYF
once,TRBJ1-1,14,TRBV7-2,CASGWGGGHTEAFF
many,TRBJ2-1,14,TRBV20-1,CSARLGFGYNEQFF
many,TRBJ2-2,15,TRBV7-9,CASIRRGSNTGELFF
NA,TRBJ2-3,15,TRBV20-1,CSARRGGGGTDTQYF
few,TRBJ2-7,13,TRBV20-1,CSLLLGTSYEQYF
NA,TRBJ2-1,17,TRBV20-1,CSARDQVRLNSYNEQFF
many,TRBJ2-1,14,TRBV12-3/TRBV12-4,CASSLLQLSNEQFF
NA,TRBJ2-7,14,TRBV28,CASSPNRFLYEQYF
NA,TRBJ2-5,12,TRBV20-1,CSARTSQETQYF
many,TRBJ2-7,14,TRBV20-1,CSAREDNLSYEQYF
NA,TRBJ2-2,17,TRBV15,CATSRDARVANTGELFF
many,TRBJ2-5,16,TRBV2,CASSEFPGQAAETQYF
many,TRBJ2-7,14,TRBV20-1,CSAPSGRGLSEQYF
few,TRBJ2-3,15,TRBV18,CASSPGTSGLNTQYF
many,TRBJ2-1,15,TRBV6-1,CASSTGLGPQGEQFF
many,TRBJ2-3,13,TRBV29-1,CSVTGLGTYTQYF
NA,TRBJ1-1,14,TRBV20-1,CSARGQSSNAEAFF
NA,TRBJ2-1,18,TRBV6-5,CASSYSMALAGSRNEQFF
NA,TRBJ2-5,12,TRBV20-1,CSARQTQETQYF
many,TRBJ2-3,17,TRBV20-1,CSASPSIVEISTDTQYF
few,TRBJ1-5,13,TRBV6-1,CASSGGNTQPQHF
many,TRBJ1-4,12,TRBV12-3/TRBV12-4,CASTRRAYKLFF